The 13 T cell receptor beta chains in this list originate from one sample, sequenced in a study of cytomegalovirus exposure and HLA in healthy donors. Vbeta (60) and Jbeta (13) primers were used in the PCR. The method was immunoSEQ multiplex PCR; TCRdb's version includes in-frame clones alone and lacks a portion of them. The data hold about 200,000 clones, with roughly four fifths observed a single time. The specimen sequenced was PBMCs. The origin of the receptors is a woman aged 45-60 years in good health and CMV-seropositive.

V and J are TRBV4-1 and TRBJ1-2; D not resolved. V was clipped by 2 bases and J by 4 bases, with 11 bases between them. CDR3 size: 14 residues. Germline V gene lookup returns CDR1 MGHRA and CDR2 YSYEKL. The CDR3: CASSQFLGVYGYTF. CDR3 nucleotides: TGCGCCAGCAGCCAATTCCTCGGGGTCTATGGCTACACCTTC.

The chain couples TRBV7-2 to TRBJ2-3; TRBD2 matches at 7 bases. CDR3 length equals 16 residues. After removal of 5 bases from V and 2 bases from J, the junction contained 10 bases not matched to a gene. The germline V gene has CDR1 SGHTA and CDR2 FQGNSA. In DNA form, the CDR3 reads TGTGCCAGCAGCCGCCCGGGGGGAGGGATCACAGATACGCAGTATTTT. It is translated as CASSRPGGGITDTQYF.

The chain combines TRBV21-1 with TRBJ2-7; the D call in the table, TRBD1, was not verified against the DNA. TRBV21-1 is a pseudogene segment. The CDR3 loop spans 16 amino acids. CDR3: CASSKKEGTGRYEQYF. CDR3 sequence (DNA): TGTGCCAGCAGCAAAAAAGAAGGGACAGGTCGCTACGAGCAGTACTTC.

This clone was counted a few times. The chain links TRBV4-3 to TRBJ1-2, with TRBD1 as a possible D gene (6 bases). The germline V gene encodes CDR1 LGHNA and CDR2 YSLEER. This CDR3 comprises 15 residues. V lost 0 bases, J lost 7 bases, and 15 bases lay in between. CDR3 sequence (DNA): TGCGCCAGCAGCCAAGAGACAGGCCATGGGGGTGGCTACACCTTC. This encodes CASSQETGHGGGYTF.

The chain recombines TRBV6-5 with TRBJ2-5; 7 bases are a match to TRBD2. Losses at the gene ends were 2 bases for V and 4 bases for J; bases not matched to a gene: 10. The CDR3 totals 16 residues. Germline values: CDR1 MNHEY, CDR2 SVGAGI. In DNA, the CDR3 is TGTGCCAGCAGTTACGGGGAGGGCAACCTCGCAGAGACCCAGTACTTC. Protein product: CASSYGEGNLAETQYF.

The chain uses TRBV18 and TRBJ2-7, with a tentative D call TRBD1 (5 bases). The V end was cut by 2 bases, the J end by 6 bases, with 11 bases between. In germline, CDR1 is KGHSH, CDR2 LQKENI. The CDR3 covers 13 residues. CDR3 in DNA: TGTGCCAGCTCACCAAGCGACAGCCGCGAGCAGTACTTC. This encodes CASSPSDSREQYF. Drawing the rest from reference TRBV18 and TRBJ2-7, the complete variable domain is NAGVMQNPRHLVRRRGQEARLRCSPMKGHSHVYWYRQLPEEGLKFMVYLQKENIIDESGMPKERFSAEFPKEGPSILRIQQVVRGDSAAYFCASSPSDSREQYFGPGTRLTVT.

The CDR3 protein is CASGRGASYEQYF. CDR3 DNA: TGTGCCAGCGGTCGGGGGGCATCCTACGAGCAGTACTTC. The chain uses TRBV25-1 and TRBJ2-7; perhaps TRBD2 as D (7 bases). The CDR3 spans 13 residues. V was pared by 8 bases and J by 1 base, with 12 bases between. Germline V gives CDR1 MGHDK, CDR2 SYGVNS.

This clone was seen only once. The CDR3 loop reads CASSVGAVQETQYF. The DNA of the CDR3 is TGTGCCAGCAGCGTAGGGGCAGTACAAGAGACCCAGTACTTC. This rearrangement joins TRBV9 to TRBJ2-5, with D hard to call. CDR3 length: 14 residues. V dropped 0 bases and J dropped 2 bases, with 8 bases sitting between them. The germline CDR1 and CDR2 sequences are SGDLS and YYNGEE.

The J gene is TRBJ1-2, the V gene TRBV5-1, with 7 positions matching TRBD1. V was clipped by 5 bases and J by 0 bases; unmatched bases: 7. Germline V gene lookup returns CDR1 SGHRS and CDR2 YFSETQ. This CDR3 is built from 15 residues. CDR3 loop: CASRFRTGANYGYTF. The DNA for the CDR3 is TGCGCCAGCAGGTTTCGGACAGGAGCTAACTATGGCTACACCTTC.

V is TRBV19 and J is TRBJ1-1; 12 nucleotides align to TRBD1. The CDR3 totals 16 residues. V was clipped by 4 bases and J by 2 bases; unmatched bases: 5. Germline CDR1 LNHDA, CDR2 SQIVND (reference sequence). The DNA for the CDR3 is TGTGCCAGTAGTAGGGGGACAGGGGGCTATAACACTGAAGCTTTCTTT. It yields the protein CASSRGTGGYNTEAFF.

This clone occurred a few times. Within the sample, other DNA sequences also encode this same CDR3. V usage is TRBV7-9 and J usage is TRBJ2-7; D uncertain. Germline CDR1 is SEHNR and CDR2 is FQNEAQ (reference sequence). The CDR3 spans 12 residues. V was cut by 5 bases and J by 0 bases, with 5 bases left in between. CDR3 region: CASSLSSYEQYF. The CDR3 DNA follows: TGTGCCAGCAGCCTTAGCTCCTACGAGCAGTACTTC.

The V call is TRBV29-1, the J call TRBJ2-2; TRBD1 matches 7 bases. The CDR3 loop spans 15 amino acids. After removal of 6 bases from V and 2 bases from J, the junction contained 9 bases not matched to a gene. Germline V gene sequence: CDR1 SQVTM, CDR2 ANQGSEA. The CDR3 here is CSVNLGTANTGELFF. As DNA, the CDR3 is TGCAGCGTCAACCTGGGGACAGCTAACACCGGGGAGCTGTTTTTT.

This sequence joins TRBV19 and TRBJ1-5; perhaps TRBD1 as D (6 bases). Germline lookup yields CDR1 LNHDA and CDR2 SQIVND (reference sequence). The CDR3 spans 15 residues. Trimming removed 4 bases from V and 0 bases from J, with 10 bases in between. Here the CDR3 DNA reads TGTGCCAGTAGTACAGGGGCTAGTAGCAATCAGCCCCAGCATTTT. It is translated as CASSTGASSNQPQHF. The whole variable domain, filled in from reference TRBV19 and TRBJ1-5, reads DGGITQSPKYLFRKEGQNVTLSCEQNLNHDAMYWYRQDPGQGLRLIYYSQIVNDFQKGDIAEGYSVSREKKESFPLTVTSAQKNPTAFYLCASSTGASSNQPQHFGDGTRLSIL.